This TCR beta chain was captured by sequencing in a study of cytotoxic CD8 clonotypes in ibrutinib-treated CLL. Looked up from germline, CDR1 is LNHNV and CDR2 is YYDKDF (reference sequence). With 8 bases removed from V and 0 bases from J, the gap between germline ends came to 11 bases. The CDR3 loop spans 14 amino acids. Overall study results and limits: There were few public clonotypes, and on treatment they contracted or stayed stable. In comparison with age-matched healthy donors, baseline clonality was higher and tracked circulating CD8+ T-cell counts.

Assay: immunoSEQ multiplex PCR; the TCRdb copy retains only in-frame clones and omits some. The sample has 250,000 to 350,000 clones, approximately 76% seen once. As concerns this clone: Its target is not known.

The sequencing here drew on PBMCs, taken at disease progression, from a patient treated with ibrutinib. J is TRBJ1-5 and V is TRBV15; D remains unclear. The clonotype was recovered from a human donor with chronic lymphocytic leukemia. CDR3 sequence (DNA): TGTGCCACCTCAGCGATAAATAGCAATCAGCCCCAGCATTTT. It encodes CATSAINSNQPQHF. Filled out from reference TRBV15 and TRBJ1-5, the complete variable domain reads DAMVIQNPRYQVTQFGKPVTLSCSQTLNHNVMYWYQQKSSQAPKLLFHYYDKDFNNEADTPDNFQSRRPNTSFCFLDIRSPGLGDTAMYLCATSAINSNQPQHFGDGTRLSIL.